A selection of T cell receptor beta chains follows, all from one sample in a study of blood T cell repertoires in COVID-19. Method: immunoSEQ multiplex PCR; TCRdb's copy keeps in-frame clones and lacks some. The data contain roughly 280,000 clones, 86% of them singletons. Material for sequencing was peripheral blood. These receptors came from a man between 35 and 55 years old with active or convalescent COVID-19. Each CDR3 is given with its conserved first and last residue. D genes are given only for firm matches. Clone size is not always given. Where it is, it says once, few, many or a class for expanded clones.

j_call clone_size d_call v_call cdr3_nt cdr3_aa
TRBJ1-1 - TRBD1 TRBV5-1 TGCGCCAGCAGCTTGGATCAGGGGGCAGGCGAAGCTTTCTTT CASSLDQGAGEAFF
TRBJ2-7 - TRBD1 TRBV12-5 TGTGCTAGTGGTTCGGACAGGGGGAGAAGGAACGAGCAGTACTTC CASGSDRGRRNEQYF
TRBJ2-5 - - TRBV2 TGTGCCAGCAGGGAAGACAGGAAACTTCAAGAGACCCAGTACTTC CASREDRKLQETQYF
TRBJ2-5 - TRBD2 TRBV5-1 TGCGCCAGCAGCCCGCGACTAGCGGGGGGCCAAGAGACCCAGTACTTC CASSPRLAGGQETQYF
TRBJ2-3 - - TRBV30 TGTGCCTGGAGTGCCGGGAGAGACACAGATACGCAGTATTTT CAWSAGRDTDTQYF
TRBJ1-6 once - TRBV6-1 TGTGCCAGCAGTGAGGGACTCCAACGCTCCTATAATTCACCCCTCCACTTT CASSEGLQRSYNSPLHF
TRBJ2-7 - - TRBV30 TGTGCCTGGAGTGCTAGCCTCCTCTACGAGCAGTACTTC CAWSASLLYEQYF
TRBJ1-5 - - TRBV2 TGTGCCAGCAGTGAAGCGCTAGGGGAGCCCCAGCATTTT CASSEALGEPQHF
TRBJ1-1 - TRBD1 TRBV5-4 TGTGCCAGCAGCTTACAGGGACAGGAGTTTCGGGCTTTCTTT CASSLQGQEFRAFF
TRBJ2-1 - - TRBV30 TGTGCCTGGACCCCCTGGTCTAGTCGACTAAATGAGCAGTTCTTC CAWTPWSSRLNEQFF
TRBJ1-2 - - TRBV19 TGTGCCAGCGCTCGGGGGGCAGGGGAATTGGATGGCTACACCTTC CASARGAGELDGYTF
TRBJ2-5 - - TRBV7-9 TGTGCCAGCCTAGCAGGCCAAGAGACCCAGTACTTC CASLAGQETQYF
TRBJ2-5 - - TRBV11-3 TGTGCCAGCAGCTCGGGACTCGGGGAAGAGACCCAGTACTTC CASSSGLGEETQYF
TRBJ2-3 - TRBD2 TRBV5-5 TGTGCCAGCAGCTTGGCGGCGGGAGGGCCATTAGATACGCAGTATTTT CASSLAAGGPLDTQYF
TRBJ2-7 - TRBD2 TRBV5-4 TGTGCCAGCAGCTGGACCCGGACTAGCGCCGCGGAGCAGTACTTC CASSWTRTSAAEQYF
TRBJ1-2 once TRBD1 TRBV5-4 TGTGCCAGCAGCTCCAGAGACAGGGGGTTTTATGGCTACACCTTC CASSSRDRGFYGYTF
TRBJ1-1 - - TRBV20-1 TGCAGTGCTAGAGTCGCGGAAGCTTTCTTT CSARVAEAFF
TRBJ2-2 - TRBD1 TRBV5-4 TGTGCCAGCAGCTGGGCAGGGGGGAACACCGGGGAGCTGTTTTTT CASSWAGGNTGELFF
TRBJ1-5 few TRBD1 TRBV19 TGTGCCAGTAGTTCCCGGGACAGGGTGGAAAATCAGCCCCAGCATTTT CASSSRDRVENQPQHF
TRBJ1-1 - - TRBV5-1 TGCGCCAGCAGCTTGAAGGCCCCCCCAGGGTACACTGAAGCTTTCTTT CASSLKAPPGYTEAFF
TRBJ2-7 - TRBD1 TRBV28 TGTGCCAGCAGCAGTTCCGGGACAGCTTACGAGCAGTACTTC CASSSSGTAYEQYF
TRBJ1-4 - TRBD1 TRBV10-2 TGCGCCAGCAGTGATGGGACAGGGTGGAGTAATGAAAAACTGTTTTTT CASSDGTGWSNEKLFF
TRBJ2-4 - TRBD1 TRBV23-1 TGCGCCAGCAGTCAATCAGATGGGACAGCGCTAGCCAAAAACATTCAGTACTTC CASSQSDGTALAKNIQYF
TRBJ2-1 - - TRBV9 TGTGCCAGCAGCGCCTCTCCAGGAACCCCCGAGTTCAGCTACAATGAGCAGTTCTTC CASSASPGTPEFSYNEQFF
TRBJ2-1 - - TRBV18 TGTGCCAGCTCACCACCGAACGGGAGATCGGGCAATGAGCAGTTCTTC CASSPPNGRSGNEQFF
TRBJ2-3 - - TRBV9 TGTGCCAGCAGCGTATCCTTGCAGGGCGCGCAGTATTTT CASSVSLQGAQYF
TRBJ1-6 - TRBD1 TRBV19 TGTGCCAGTAGTATACTAACGACAGGGTTGACACCCCTCCACTTT CASSILTTGLTPLHF
TRBJ1-2 - - TRBV6-5 TGTGCCACCCCAGGACACTCGCTAGACTATGGCTACACCTTC CATPGHSLDYGYTF
TRBJ2-7 few - TRBV14 TGTGCCAGCAGTTCGGGAGAAAATCCTGGCATCGACGAGCAGTACTTC CASSSGENPGIDEQYF
TRBJ1-3 - - TRBV9 TGTGCCAGCAGCGGAAGGGGCCCTGGAAACACCATATATTTT CASSGRGPGNTIYF
TRBJ1-6 - TRBD1 TRBV7-2 TGTGCCAGCAGCCCGGACCCCCGGACAGGTTTTCCACCCCTCCACTTT CASSPDPRTGFPPLHF
TRBJ2-7 few - TRBV5-1 TGCGCCAGCAGCTTGGAGCCCGGGGGTTCCTACGAGCAGTACTTC CASSLEPGGSYEQYF
TRBJ2-1 once TRBD2 TRBV13 TGTGCCAGCAGCCGACTAGCGGGAGGAAGGTCCTACAATGAGCAGTTCTTC CASSRLAGGRSYNEQFF
TRBJ1-2 few - TRBV5-1 TGCGCCAGCAGCTTGGCCGGACTAAGCTCTCCTAACTATGGCTACACCTTC CASSLAGLSSPNYGYTF
TRBJ2-3 - - TRBV5-1 TGCGCCAGCAGTTGGAGGGAAGGTAGCACAGATACGCAGTATTTT CASSWREGSTDTQYF
TRBJ1-2 - - TRBV30 TGTTCTTTGAGGGGGGGGTCCTCGTATGGCTACACCTTC CSLRGGSSYGYTF
TRBJ2-3 - TRBD2 TRBV24-1 TGTGCCACACAGCGGGAGGGCACAGATACGCAGTATTTT CATQREGTDTQYF
TRBJ2-3 - - TRBV14 TGTGCCAGCAGCCAAGACATCGGGACTCTCACAGATACGCAGTATTTT CASSQDIGTLTDTQYF
TRBJ2-5 - - TRBV21-1 TGTGCCAGCAGCAAAGGGGCGGAGGTACGCGAAGAGACCCAGTACTTC CASSKGAEVREETQYF
TRBJ1-3 - - TRBV28 TGTGCCAGCAGTTTTTTAGGAAACACCATATATTTT CASSFLGNTIYF
TRBJ2-5 - - TRBV18 TGTGCCAGCTCATCTTTGCAGGCCAGGGGAGAGACCCAGTACTTC CASSSLQARGETQYF
TRBJ2-7 few TRBD1 TRBV2 TGTGCCAGCAGTGAAAGGGGGTGGGACAGCTCCTACGAGCAGTACTTC CASSERGWDSSYEQYF
TRBJ2-1 - - TRBV10-3 TGTGCCATCAGGCCCACGGAAACCAGGGGAGATGAGCAGTTCTTC CAIRPTETRGDEQFF
TRBJ2-7 once TRBD2 TRBV9 TGTGCCAGCAGCGTAGATGGACTAGGATCCTACGAGCAGTACTTC CASSVDGLGSYEQYF
TRBJ1-6 - TRBD1 TRBV7-9 TGTGCCAGCAGCCCCAGCAACGGGCCATACAGGGGTGGGTCACCCCTCCACTTT CASSPSNGPYRGGSPLHF
TRBJ2-2 - - TRBV7-2 TGTGCCAGCAGCCAGGGCCAGCTGAACACCGGGGAGCTGTTTTTT CASSQGQLNTGELFF
TRBJ2-7 - TRBD2 TRBV5-1 TGCGCCAGCAGCTGGGGACTAGCGGGAGTCTACGAGCAGTACTTC CASSWGLAGVYEQYF
TRBJ1-3 once - TRBV28 TGTGCCAGCAGTGGGGGAGGCATTCGAAACACCATATATTTT CASSGGGIRNTIYF
TRBJ1-1 - - TRBV3-1/TRBV3-2 TGTGCCAGCAGCCGTACAGGGCGAGCTTTCTTT CASSRTGRAFF
TRBJ2-3 - TRBD2 TRBV7-3 TGTGCCAGCAGCCCTAGCGGGACGAGCACAGATACGCAGTATTTT CASSPSGTSTDTQYF
TRBJ1-4 - - TRBV5-6 TGTGCCAGCAGCTTAGCGGGGAGAGGGGAAAAACTGTTTTTT CASSLAGRGEKLFF
TRBJ1-1 - - TRBV9 TGTGCCAGCAGCCCCCACTTAGACTTGAACACTGAAGCTTTCTTT CASSPHLDLNTEAFF